The present entry profiles one T cell receptor beta chain with its context. Its antigen is unidentified. A much larger clone is a single base away; this may be a read error. This sample was taken from a study of T-cell reconstitution after alpha-beta-depleted transplantation in children. General observations from the study: It was surviving recipient T cells and thymic progenitors that gave some patients high TCRbeta diversity at day 60. Several hundred rapidly expanded clones from non-depleted graft cells reportedly supplied alpha-beta T cells about two months post-transplant. One year after transplant, T-cell counts and diversity came mostly from newly produced T cells.

The CDR3 is 15 amino acids. The germline gives CDR1 SQVTM, CDR2 ANQGSEA. Molecular barcoding with unique molecular identifiers was used for the TCRbeta library. TCRdb recomputed calls from the PCR reads with MiXCR, one row per CDR3 protein. The sample contains around 120,000 distinct CDR3 sequences, around 23% of which appear only once. The chain has TRBV29-1 and TRBJ2-6, with D possibly TRBD1 on 5 matching bases. Here the sequenced sample was PBMCs, mostly from graft donor cells, taken 180 days after TCRalphabeta/CD19-depleted stem cell transplant. This receptor was identified in a male patient under 10 years old who had a stem cell transplant for chronic granulomatous disease, so the T cells may come from the graft donor. The CDR3: CSVFFFRSGAIVLTF. In DNA form, the CDR3 reads TGCAGCGTTTTTTTCTTCCGCTCTGGGGCCATCGTCCTGACTTTC. Using reference TRBV29-1 and TRBJ2-6 for the parts outside the CDR3, the full variable domain is SAVISQKPSRDICQRGTSLTIQCQVDSQVTMMFWYRQQPGQSLTLIATANQGSEATYESGFVIDKFPISRPNLTFSTLTVSNMSPEDSSIYLCSVFFFRSGAIVLTFGAGSRLTVL.